The following is a T cell receptor beta chain sequence with its context. Its antigen specificity is not known. Base qualities are missing; no much larger clone stands one base away. Whole blood was collected in K2EDTA tubes by collaborating institutions according to the institutions' own protocols. For TCRbeta analysis, collaborators shipped samples in one of three forms: frozen whole blood, isolated PBMCs, or DNA extracted from either of those sample types. TCRbeta CDR3 regions were amplified from genomic DNA by means of the immunoSEQ Assay, a bias-controlled multiplex PCR. As for the original processing: Within the assay, amplification of reference gene primers was used to estimate how many nucleated cells each sample contained. To quantify the absolute abundance of each unique TCRbeta CDR3 rearrangement, sequence reads were collapsed and filtered. For each sample, productive Simpson clonality was calculated by taking the square root of Simpson's diversity index across productive rearrangements. In TCRdb, the immuneACCESS table is reduced to in-frame sequences with V and J assigned. These tables do not hold every clone; where another copy was compared, an unresolved V gene accounts for under half, and the others remain unexplained. V, J and clone size are those of that table, while D and trimming were read from the DNA. The sample table contains about 80,000 clones; only one count was recorded for about 80% of them. Of the sample, roughly 10% falls within the top ten clones.

The junction carries 13 bases between V and J, which are trimmed by 3 bases and 2 bases respectively. Measured from the cysteine to the phenylalanine, the CDR3 is 15 residues long. Of the read, only the CDR3 DNA is kept; its 45 bases are in frame from base 1. CDR1 and CDR2 are read off the germline V gene as SGHTA and FQGNSA. The sample belongs to a study of blood T cell repertoires in COVID-19 (dated by TCRdb to 2018 to 2020). About the investigation overall: Samples from collaborators originated in the United States, Italy and Spain and spanned both the acute and convalescent phases of COVID-19. The prospective study material was composed of cDNA or gDNA derived from T cells, B-cell-depleted T cells, or PBMCs. The dataset comprised deeply sampled blood TCRbeta repertoires from subjects exposed to, actively infected with, or recovered from COVID-19. The repertoires were released in a freely available public database meant as a resource for research on the immune response to SARS-CoV-2. Samples were obtained from the ongoing ImmuneRACE study (first 160 participants) and from over 1,000 subjects provided by 6 global collaborators. Sample metadata almost always included a de-identified subject ID, COVID-19 status, age in years and sex. Where HLA class I and class II types were available, the types were taken from metadata supplied by the sample provider, not from assay-based typing.

The paper's findings and limits, for the study overall: How much clinical and demographic metadata was included differed by source and by participant, and the metadata was provided uncurated.

In this chain, TRBV7-2 is recombined with TRBJ2-5, with TRBD1 perhaps the D gene, on 6 matching bases. Material for sequencing was peripheral blood. The clonotype originates from a human donor in a cohort sampled during active COVID-19. The CDR3 protein: CASSFGRGRQETQYF. The DNA is TGTGCCAGCAGCTTCGGCAGGGGACGGCAAGAGACCCAGTACTTC. Reference TRBV7-2 and TRBJ2-5 genes cover what lies past the CDR3, so the full variable domain is GAGVSQSPSNKVTEKGKDVELRCDPISGHTALYWYRQSLGQGLEFLIYFQGNSAPDKSGLPSDRFSAERTGGSVSTLTIQRTQQEDSAVYLCASSFGRGRQETQYFGPGTRLLVL.